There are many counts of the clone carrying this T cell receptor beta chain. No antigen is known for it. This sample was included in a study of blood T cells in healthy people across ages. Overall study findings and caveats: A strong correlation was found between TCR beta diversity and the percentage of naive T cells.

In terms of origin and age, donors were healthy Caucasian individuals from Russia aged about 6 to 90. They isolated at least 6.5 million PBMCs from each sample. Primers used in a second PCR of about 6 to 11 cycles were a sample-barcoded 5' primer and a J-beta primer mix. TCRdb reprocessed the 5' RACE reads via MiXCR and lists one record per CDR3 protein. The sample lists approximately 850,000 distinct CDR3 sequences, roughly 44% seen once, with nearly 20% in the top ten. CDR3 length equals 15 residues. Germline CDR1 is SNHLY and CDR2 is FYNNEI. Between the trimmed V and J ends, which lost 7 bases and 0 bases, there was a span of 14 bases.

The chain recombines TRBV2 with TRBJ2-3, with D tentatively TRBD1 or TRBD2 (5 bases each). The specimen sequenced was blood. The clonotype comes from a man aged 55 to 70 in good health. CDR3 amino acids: CASKIRGGSTDTQYF. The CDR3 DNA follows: TGTGCCAGCAAAATTCGTGGGGGTAGCACAGATACGCAGTATTTT.